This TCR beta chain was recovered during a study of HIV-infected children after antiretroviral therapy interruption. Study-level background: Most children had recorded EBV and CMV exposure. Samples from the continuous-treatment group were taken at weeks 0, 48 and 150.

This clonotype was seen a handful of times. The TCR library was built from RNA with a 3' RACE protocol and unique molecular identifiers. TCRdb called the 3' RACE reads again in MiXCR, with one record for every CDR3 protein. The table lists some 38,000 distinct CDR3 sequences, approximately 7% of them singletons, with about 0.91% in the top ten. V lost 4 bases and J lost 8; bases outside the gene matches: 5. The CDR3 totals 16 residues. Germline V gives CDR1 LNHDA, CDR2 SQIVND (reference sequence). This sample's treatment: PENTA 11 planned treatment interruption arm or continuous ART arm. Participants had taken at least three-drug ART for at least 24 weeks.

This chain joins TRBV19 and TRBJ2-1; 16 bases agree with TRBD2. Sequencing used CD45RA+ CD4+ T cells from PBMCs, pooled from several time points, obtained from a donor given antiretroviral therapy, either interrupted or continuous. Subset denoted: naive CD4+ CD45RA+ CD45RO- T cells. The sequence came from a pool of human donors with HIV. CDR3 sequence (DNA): TGTGCCAGTAGTAGGGGACTAGCGGGGGGGCCGGATGAGCAGTTCTTC. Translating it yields CASSRGLAGGPDEQFF. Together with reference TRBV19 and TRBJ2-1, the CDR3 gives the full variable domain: DGGITQSPKYLFRKEGQNVTLSCEQNLNHDAMYWYRQDPGQGLRLIYYSQIVNDFQKGDIAEGYSVSREKKESFPLTVTSAQKNPTAFYLCASSRGLAGGPDEQFFGPGTRLTVL.